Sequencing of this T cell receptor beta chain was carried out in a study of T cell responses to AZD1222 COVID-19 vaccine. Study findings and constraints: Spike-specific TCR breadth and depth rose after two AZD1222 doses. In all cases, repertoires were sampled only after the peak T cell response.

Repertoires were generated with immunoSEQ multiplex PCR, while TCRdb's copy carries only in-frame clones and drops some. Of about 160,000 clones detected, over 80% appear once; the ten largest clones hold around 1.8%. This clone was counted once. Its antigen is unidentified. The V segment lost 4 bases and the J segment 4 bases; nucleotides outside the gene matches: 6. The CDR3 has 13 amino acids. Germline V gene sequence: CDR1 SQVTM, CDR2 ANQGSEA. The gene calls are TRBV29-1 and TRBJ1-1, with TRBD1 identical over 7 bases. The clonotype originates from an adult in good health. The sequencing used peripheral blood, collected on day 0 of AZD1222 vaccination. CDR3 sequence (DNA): TGCAGCGTTGCGCACAGGGGAGGCACTGAAGCTTTCTTT. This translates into CSVAHRGGTEAFF.